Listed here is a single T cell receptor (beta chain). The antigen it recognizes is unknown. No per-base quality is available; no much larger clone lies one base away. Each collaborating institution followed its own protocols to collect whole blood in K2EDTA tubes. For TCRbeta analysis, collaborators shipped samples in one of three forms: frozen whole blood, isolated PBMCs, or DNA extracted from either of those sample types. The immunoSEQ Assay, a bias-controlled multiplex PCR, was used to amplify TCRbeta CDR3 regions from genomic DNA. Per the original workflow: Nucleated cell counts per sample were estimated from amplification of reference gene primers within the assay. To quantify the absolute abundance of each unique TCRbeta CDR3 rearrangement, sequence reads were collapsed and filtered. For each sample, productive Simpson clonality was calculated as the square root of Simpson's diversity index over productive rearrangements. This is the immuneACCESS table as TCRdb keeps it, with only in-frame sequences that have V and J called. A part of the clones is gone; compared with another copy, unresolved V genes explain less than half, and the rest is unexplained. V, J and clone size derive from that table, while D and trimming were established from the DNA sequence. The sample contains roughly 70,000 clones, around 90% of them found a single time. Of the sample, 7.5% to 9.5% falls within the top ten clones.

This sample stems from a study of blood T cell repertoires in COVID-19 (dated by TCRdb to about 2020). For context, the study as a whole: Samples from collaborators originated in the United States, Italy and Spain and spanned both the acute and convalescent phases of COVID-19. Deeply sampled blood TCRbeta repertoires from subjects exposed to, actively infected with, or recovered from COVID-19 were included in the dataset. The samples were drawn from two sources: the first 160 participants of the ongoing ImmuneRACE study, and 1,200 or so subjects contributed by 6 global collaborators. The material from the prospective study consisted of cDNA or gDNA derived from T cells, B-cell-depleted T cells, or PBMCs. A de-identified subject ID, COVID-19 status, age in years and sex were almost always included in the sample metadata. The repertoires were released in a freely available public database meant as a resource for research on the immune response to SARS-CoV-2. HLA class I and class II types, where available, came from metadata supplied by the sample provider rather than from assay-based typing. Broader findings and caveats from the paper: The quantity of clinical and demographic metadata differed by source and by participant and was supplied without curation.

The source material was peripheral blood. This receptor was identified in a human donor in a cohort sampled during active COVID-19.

For the CDR3, the sequence is CASSSPGTQTYEQYF. In nucleotides, the sequence is TGTGCCAGCAGCTCACCCGGGACTCAAACCTACGAGCAGTACTTC. Recombination connected TRBV7-9 to TRBJ2-7; the best D guess is TRBD2, with 6 bases matching. V is cut by 4 bases and J by 2 bases, and the space between the germline ends is 15 bases. The CDR3 measures 15 amino acids from cysteine to phenylalanine. The sequence is cut down to CDR3 DNA, 45 bases in frame from base 1. The germline V gene (reference sequence) sets CDR1 to SEHNR and CDR2 to FQNEAQ.